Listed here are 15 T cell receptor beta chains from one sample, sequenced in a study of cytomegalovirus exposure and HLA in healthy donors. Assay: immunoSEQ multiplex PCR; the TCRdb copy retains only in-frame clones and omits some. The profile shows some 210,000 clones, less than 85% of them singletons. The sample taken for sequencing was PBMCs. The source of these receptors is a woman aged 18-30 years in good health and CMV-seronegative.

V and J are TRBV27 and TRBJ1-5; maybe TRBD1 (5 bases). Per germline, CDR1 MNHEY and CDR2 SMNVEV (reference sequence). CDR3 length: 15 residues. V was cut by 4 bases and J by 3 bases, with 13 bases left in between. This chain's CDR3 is CASSYRGLNNQPQHF. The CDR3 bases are TGTGCCAGCAGTTATCGGGGGTTAAACAATCAGCCCCAGCATTTT.

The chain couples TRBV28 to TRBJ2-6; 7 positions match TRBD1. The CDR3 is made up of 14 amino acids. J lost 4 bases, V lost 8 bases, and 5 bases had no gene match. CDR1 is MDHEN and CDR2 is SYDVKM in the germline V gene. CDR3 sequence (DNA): TGTGCCAGCCGACAGGGTCCCGGGGCCAACGTCCTGACTTTC. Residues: CASRQGPGANVLTF.

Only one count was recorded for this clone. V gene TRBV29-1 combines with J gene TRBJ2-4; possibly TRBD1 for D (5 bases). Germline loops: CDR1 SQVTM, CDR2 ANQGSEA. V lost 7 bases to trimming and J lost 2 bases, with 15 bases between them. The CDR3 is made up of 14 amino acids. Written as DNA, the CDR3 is TGCAGCGCAGTCCTAGGGGATTCCAAAAACATTCAGTACTTC. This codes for CSAVLGDSKNIQYF.

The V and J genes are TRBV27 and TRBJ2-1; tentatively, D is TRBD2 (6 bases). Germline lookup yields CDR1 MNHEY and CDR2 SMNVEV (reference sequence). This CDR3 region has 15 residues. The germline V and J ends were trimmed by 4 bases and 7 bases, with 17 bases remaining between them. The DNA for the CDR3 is TGTGCCAGCAGTTCCAGCGGACCCGGGGGAAATGAGCAGTTCTTC. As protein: CASSSSGPGGNEQFF.

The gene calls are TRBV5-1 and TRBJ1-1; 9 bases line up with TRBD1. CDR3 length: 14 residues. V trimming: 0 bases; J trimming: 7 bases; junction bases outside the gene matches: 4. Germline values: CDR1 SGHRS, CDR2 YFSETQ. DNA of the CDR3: TGCGCCAGCAGCTTGGAGACAGGGGGGGATGAAGCTTTCTTT. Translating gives CASSLETGGDEAFF.

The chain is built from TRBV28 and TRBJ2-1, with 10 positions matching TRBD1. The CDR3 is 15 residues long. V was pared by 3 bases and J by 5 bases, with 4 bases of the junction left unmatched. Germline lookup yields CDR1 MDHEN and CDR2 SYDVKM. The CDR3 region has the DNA TGTGCCAGCAGTTTTACCGGGACAGGGGACAATGAGCAGTTCTTC. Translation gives CASSFTGTGDNEQFF. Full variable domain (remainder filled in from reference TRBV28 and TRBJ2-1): DVKVTQSSRYLVKRTGEKVFLECVQDMDHENMFWYRQDPGLGLRLIYFSYDVKMKEKGDIPEGYSVSREKKERFSLILESASTNQTSMYLCASSFTGTGDNEQFFGPGTRLTVL.

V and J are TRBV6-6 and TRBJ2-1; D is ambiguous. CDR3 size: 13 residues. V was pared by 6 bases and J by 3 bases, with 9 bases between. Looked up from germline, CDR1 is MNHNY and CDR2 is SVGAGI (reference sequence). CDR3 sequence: CASSAPYYNEQFF. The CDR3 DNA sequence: TGTGCCAGCAGCGCGCCGTACTACAATGAGCAGTTCTTC.

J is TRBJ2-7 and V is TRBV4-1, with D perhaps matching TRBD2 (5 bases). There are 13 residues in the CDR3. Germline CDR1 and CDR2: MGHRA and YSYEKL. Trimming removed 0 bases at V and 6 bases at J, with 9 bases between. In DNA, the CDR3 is TGCGCCAGCAGCCAAGATCTGCGGGCCGAGCAGTACTTC. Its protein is CASSQDLRAEQYF.

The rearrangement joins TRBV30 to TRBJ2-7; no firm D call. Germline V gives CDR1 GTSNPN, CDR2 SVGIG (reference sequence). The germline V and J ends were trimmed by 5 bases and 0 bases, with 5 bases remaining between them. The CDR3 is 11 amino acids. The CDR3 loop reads CAWGLSYEQYF. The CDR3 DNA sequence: TGTGCCTGGGGCCTCTCCTACGAGCAGTACTTC.

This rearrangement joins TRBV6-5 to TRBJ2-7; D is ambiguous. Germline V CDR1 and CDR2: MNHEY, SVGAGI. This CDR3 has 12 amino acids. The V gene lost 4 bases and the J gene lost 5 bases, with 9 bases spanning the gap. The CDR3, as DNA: TGTGCCAGCAGTTCCCCCCCGAACGAGCAGTACTTC. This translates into CASSSPPNEQYF.

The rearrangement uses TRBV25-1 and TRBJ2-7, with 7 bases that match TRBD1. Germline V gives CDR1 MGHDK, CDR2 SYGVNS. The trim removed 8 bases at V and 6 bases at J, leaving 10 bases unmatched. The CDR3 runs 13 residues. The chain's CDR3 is CASPDRDQAEQYF. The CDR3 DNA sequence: TGTGCCAGCCCTGACAGGGACCAGGCCGAGCAGTACTTC.

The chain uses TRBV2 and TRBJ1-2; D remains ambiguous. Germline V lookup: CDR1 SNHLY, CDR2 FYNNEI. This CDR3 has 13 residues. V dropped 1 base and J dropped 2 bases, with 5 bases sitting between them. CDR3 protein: CASSEDRNYGYTF. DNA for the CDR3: TGTGCCAGCAGTGAAGACAGAAACTATGGCTACACCTTC.

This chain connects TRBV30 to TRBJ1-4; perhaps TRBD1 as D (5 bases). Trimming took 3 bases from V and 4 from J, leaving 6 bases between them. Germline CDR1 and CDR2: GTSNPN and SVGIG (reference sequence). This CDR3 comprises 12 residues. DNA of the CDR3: TGTGCCTGGAGGGACAATAATGAAAAACTGTTTTTT. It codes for CAWRDNNEKLFF.

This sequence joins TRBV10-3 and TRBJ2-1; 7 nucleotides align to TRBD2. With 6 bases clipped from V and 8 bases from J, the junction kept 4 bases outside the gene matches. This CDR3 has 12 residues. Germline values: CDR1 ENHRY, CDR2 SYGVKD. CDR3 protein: CAISPGGDEQFF. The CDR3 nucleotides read TGTGCCATCAGCCCGGGGGGAGATGAGCAGTTCTTC.

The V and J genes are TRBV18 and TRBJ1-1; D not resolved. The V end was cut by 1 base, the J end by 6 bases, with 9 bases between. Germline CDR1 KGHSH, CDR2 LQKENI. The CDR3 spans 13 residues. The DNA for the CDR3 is TGTGCCAGCTCACCACTCACGACCCCTGAAGCTTTCTTT. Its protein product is CASSPLTTPEAFF. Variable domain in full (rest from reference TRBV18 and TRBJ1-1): NAGVMQNPRHLVRRRGQEARLRCSPMKGHSHVYWYRQLPEEGLKFMVYLQKENIIDESGMPKERFSAEFPKEGPSILRIQQVVRGDSAAYFCASSPLTTPEAFFGQGTRLTVV.